This paragraph covers one T cell receptor beta chain sequence. This clone was detected a few times. It lacks a known antigen. Base-call qualities are not available, and no considerably larger clone is one nucleotide away. The immunoSEQ hsTCRbeta Kit was used to sequence TCR beta CDR3 regions from DNA. Turning to the authors' computational methods: TCR sequencing data were analysed with the ImmunoSEQ Analyzer. T cell clonality was defined as 1 minus Pielou's evenness, calculated on productive rearrangements. T cell diversity was measured with the inverse Simpson index on productive templates. T cell density was TCR beta template counts normalized to usable DNA, estimated by amplifying and sequencing housekeeping genes. Two-sided Kruskal-Wallis tests were used to compare TCR metrics across histologic stages. In its TCRdb copy, this immuneACCESS table keeps in-frame sequences only and misses some clones. Where compared with another copy, unresolved V genes explain less than half of these, and the others have no known cause. That table furnishes V, J and clone size, whereas the DNA furnished D and trimming. The sample table records some 10,000 clones; roughly four fifths of these occur just once. The ten largest clones take up more than 3% of the sample.

This sample is drawn from a study of immune evolution from preneoplasia to lung adenocarcinoma (dated by TCRdb to 2020 to 2023). Looking at the study overall: No AAH lesions showed HLA loss of heterozygosity, compared with around 7% of AIS, approximately 15% of MIA and around 30% of ADC lesions. The study combined immune gene expression, TCR sequencing and multiplex immunofluorescence to profile immune contexture across lung adenocarcinoma precursors and invasive adenocarcinoma. Resected precursor lesions (AAH, AIS, MIA) and invasive adenocarcinomas were compared with paired morphologically normal lung tissue. Sample size was determined by specimen availability and not by a prior power calculation. The immune data were combined with whole exome sequencing and methylation data from the same cohort of nodules. In total, the cohort included 40 to 60 patients with pulmonary nodules, all of whom underwent surgical resection. TCR sequencing data were obtained from around 51 patients. It was reported in the study that about a hundred samples were used for TCR sequencing. POLYSOLVER was used to infer Class I HLA alleles from exome data, and LOHHLA was used to detect allele-specific HLA loss. Paper-wide results and their limitations: T cell clonality was highest in KRAS-mutant nodules compared with EGFR-mutant or double wild-type lesions. Because all patients were from Japan and China, applicability to Western populations was uncertain. Normal lung showed the highest clonality, whereas later-stage lesions appeared to have higher T cell density and diversity but lower clonality. Normal lung had the highest top T cell clone frequencies, and these frequencies appeared to fall progressively from AAH through AIS, MIA and invasive adenocarcinoma. The findings were based on association rather than direct causation, and larger cohorts with long-term follow-up and longitudinal biopsies were deemed needed.

Between about 2013 and 2017, the patients underwent resection in either Japan or China. The histologic diagnosis of each case was independently confirmed on H&E slides by two lung cancer pathologists. To enrich premalignant or tumor cells for nucleic acid extraction, macro-dissection was performed after pathologic assessment. DNA was isolated from FFPE tissue using the AllPrep DNA/RNA FFPE Kit. Trimming removed 0 bases from V and 5 bases from J; the gene matches leave 10 bases unexplained. From the cysteine up to the phenylalanine, the CDR3 has a length of 16 residues. Only the CDR3 DNA stays, 48 bases, in frame from base 1. Based on the germline V gene, the CDR1 and CDR2 sequences are SGHAT and FQNNGV.

The chain joins TRBV11-2 to TRBJ2-7, with 7 bases in between that match TRBD2. The sample comprised FFPE minimally invasive lung adenocarcinoma tissue. In light of the paper, this sample's cell subset or site label describes: micro-invasive lung adenocarcinoma (MIA). This receptor was obtained from a person aged 65-85 years with lung adenocarcinoma. The encoded CDR3 is CASSLEEAGPRDEQYF. The DNA sequence follows: TGTGCCAGCAGCTTAGAGGAAGCGGGACCAAGGGACGAGCAGTACTTC.